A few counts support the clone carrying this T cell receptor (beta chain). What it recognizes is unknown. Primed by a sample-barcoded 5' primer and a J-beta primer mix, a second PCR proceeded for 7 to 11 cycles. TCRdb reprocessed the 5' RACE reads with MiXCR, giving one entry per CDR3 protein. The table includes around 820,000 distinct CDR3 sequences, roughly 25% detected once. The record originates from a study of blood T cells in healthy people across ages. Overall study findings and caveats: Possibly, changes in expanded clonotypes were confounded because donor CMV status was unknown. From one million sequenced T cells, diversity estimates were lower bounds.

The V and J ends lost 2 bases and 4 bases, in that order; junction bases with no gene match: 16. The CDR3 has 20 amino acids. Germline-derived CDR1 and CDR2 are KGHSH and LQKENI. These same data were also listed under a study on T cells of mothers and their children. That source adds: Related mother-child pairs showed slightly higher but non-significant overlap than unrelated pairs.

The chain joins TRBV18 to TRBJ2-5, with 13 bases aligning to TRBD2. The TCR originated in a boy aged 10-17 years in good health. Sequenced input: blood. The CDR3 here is CASSPGELAGGPGYPETQYF. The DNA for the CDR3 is TGTGCCAGCTCACCAGGAGAACTAGCGGGAGGGCCAGGGTATCCAGAGACCCAGTACTTC.